This T cell receptor beta chain was captured by sequencing in a study of T-cell reconstitution after alpha-beta-depleted transplantation in children. A TCRbeta library incorporating unique molecular identifiers was prepared. TCRdb used MiXCR to reprocess the PCR reads, holding one entry per CDR3 protein. The sample carries about 500,000 distinct CDR3 sequences, over 25% recorded once. From germline, CDR1 is KGHSH and CDR2 LQKENI. The CDR3 contains 14 residues. V gave up 2 bases and J gave up 5 bases, with 10 bases separating them. The sequencing here drew on PBMCs from the stem cell graft donor, taken from the stem cell graft. The sequence was collected from a human donor who donated a stem cell graft to a child with aplastic anemia. The chain employs TRBV18 and TRBJ2-1; D uncertain. The CDR3 protein is CASSPSTNDNEQFF. For the CDR3, the DNA is TGTGCCAGCTCACCATCAACCAACGACAATGAGCAGTTCTTC.